One and the same sample provided the 22 T cell receptor beta chains below, sequenced in a study of human T cells and chemical hapten exposure. One entry per CDR3 protein results from TCRdb running MiXCR on the RACE reads. Seen here are 80,000 to 100,000 distinct CDR3 sequences, approximately 9.7% observed once, and the top ten hold 2.9%. As for time point: healthy volunteer bleed at 2 weeks. Whole blood, unfractionated, served as the material for total RNA extraction. Sequencing was carried out using whole blood. These TCRs come from a female donor in good health. Some clones in this sample may be carry-over from other donors' samples.

This chain links TRBV28 with TRBJ1-2; 7 bases line up with TRBD1. Germline CDR1 is MDHEN and CDR2 is SYDVKM. Unmatched junction bases numbered 12, after V lost 6 bases and J lost 5 bases. The CDR3 runs 15 residues. The CDR3 sequence is CASSPQTTGPYGYTF. The CDR3 nucleotides read TGTGCCAGCAGCCCGCAGACGACAGGGCCTTATGGCTACACCTTC.

The sample holds many counts of this clonotype. The chain recombines TRBV6-2 or TRBV6-3 with TRBJ1-5; D is unresolved. Germline V gene lookup returns CDR1 MNHEY and CDR2 SVGEGT. V dropped 6 bases and J dropped 6 bases, with 15 bases sitting between them. The length of the CDR3 is 14 residues. The CDR3 spells CASRSSSTFQPQHF. CDR3 in DNA: TGTGCCAGCAGATCATCCAGTACTTTTCAGCCCCAGCATTTT.

In its sample, this clonotype was seen many times. The rearrangement uses TRBV20-1 and TRBJ2-7, with D perhaps matching TRBD2 (5 bases). CDR1 DFQATT and CDR2 SNEGSKA come from the germline V gene (reference sequence). With 4 bases removed from V and 2 bases from J, the gap between germline ends came to 9 bases. The CDR3 consists of 12 residues. CDR3 bases: TGCAGTGCTAACGACGGGACCTACGAGCAGTACTTC. It yields the protein CSANDGTYEQYF.

This clonotype showed up just a few times. The gene calls are TRBV28 and TRBJ1-6, with TRBD1 matching over 8 bases. Germline loops: CDR1 MDHEN, CDR2 SYDVKM. J lost 7 bases, V lost 10 bases, and 9 bases had no gene match. The CDR3 runs 14 residues. CDR3 DNA sequence: TGTGCCACCGCGGGGACAGGACAAAATTCACCCCTCCACTTT. As protein: CATAGTGQNSPLHF.

There are many counts of this clonotype. The J gene is TRBJ1-2, the V gene TRBV4-3, with D possibly matching TRBD1 (5 bases). Germline V gene sequence: CDR1 LGHNA, CDR2 YSLEER. V dropped 0 bases and J dropped 3 bases, with 11 bases sitting between them. There are 15 residues in the CDR3. This CDR3 is CASSQDTGGDYGYTF. For the CDR3, the DNA is TGCGCCAGCAGCCAAGATACGGGGGGAGACTATGGCTACACCTTC.

The CDR3 loop reads CASSADGYSNQPQHF. The CDR3 region has the DNA TGTGCCAGCAGCGCCGACGGATATAGCAATCAGCCCCAGCATTTT. The rearrangement joins TRBV9 to TRBJ1-5; D not resolved. CDR3 size: 15 residues. The germline V and J ends were trimmed by 3 bases and 0 bases, with 10 bases remaining between them. Germline CDR1 and CDR2: SGDLS and YYNGEE.

This clonotype showed up many times. The chain uses TRBV11-2 and TRBJ2-5, with D tentatively TRBD2 (5 bases). Germline V gene sequence: CDR1 SGHAT, CDR2 FQNNGV. The CDR3 spans 14 residues. V was clipped by 5 bases and J by 5 bases, with 15 bases between them. Here the CDR3 reads CASSPYLTGETQYF. In DNA form, the CDR3 reads TGTGCCAGCAGCCCCTATCTGACGGGGGAGACCCAGTACTTC.

V gene TRBV18 combines with J gene TRBJ1-1; 8 bases align to TRBD1. Germline CDR1 reads KGHSH; CDR2 reads LQKENI. The trim removed 0 bases at V and 4 bases at J, leaving 4 bases unmatched. The length of the CDR3 is 15 residues. In nucleotides, the CDR3 is TGTGCCAGCTCACCACCGGCGACAGGGGTCACTGAAGCTTTCTTT. Its protein is CASSPPATGVTEAFF.

The CDR3 bases are TGTGCCAGCAGCTTAGCGAGTAACGGCTACACCTTC. It yields the protein CASSLASNGYTF. The chain is built from TRBV7-9 and TRBJ1-2; no firm D call. The length of the CDR3 is 12 residues. The germline gives CDR1 SEHNR, CDR2 FQNEAQ (reference sequence). Trimming removed 0 bases from V and 8 bases from J, with 7 bases in between.

This clonotype was observed at least ten times. This chain uses TRBV6-2 or TRBV6-3 with TRBJ1-1; D gene uncertain. CDR1 and CDR2 (germline): MNHEY, SVGEGT. The CDR3 consists of 14 residues. The V end was cut by 2 bases, the J end by 1 base, with 8 bases between. The CDR3 nucleotides read TGTGCCAGCAGTTACGACGGGTCGAACACTGAAGCTTTCTTT. Protein: CASSYDGSNTEAFF.

This clonotype showed up just a few times. V and J are TRBV5-4 and TRBJ2-7, with 11 bases lining up with TRBD2. Germline lookup yields CDR1 SGHNT and CDR2 YYREEE (reference sequence). The CDR3 is made up of 14 amino acids. Losses at the gene ends were 1 base for V and 5 bases for J; bases not matched to a gene: 2. For the CDR3, the DNA is TGTGCCAGCAGCTTGAAACTAGCGGGAGACGAGCAGTACTTC. Protein: CASSLKLAGDEQYF.

This clonotype occurred a few times. The genes are TRBV30 and TRBJ2-2, with 10 bases lining up with TRBD2. CDR3 length: 13 amino acids. CDR1 and CDR2 from the germline V gene are GTSNPN and SVGIG (reference sequence). Trimming removed 3 bases from V and 6 bases from J; junction bases left unmatched: 1. The CDR3 loop is CAWSGLAAGELFF. Here the CDR3 DNA reads TGTGCCTGGAGCGGACTAGCGGCCGGGGAGCTGTTTTTT.

This clonotype appeared many times. The chain is built from TRBV6-4 and TRBJ2-2; unclear D gene. Germline V gene lookup returns CDR1 MRHNA and CDR2 SNTAGT. The CDR3 runs to 14 residues. Trimming stripped 0 bases from V and 2 bases from J, with 4 bases between. The DNA for the CDR3 is TGTGCCAGCAGTGACTCCAGCAACACCGGGGAGCTGTTTTTT. The encoded protein is CASSDSSNTGELFF.

The chain recombines TRBV4-1 with TRBJ2-3; 10 nucleotides line up with TRBD2. CDR3 length: 18 amino acids. Germline V CDR1 and CDR2: MGHRA, YSYEKL. The junction had 10 bases not matched to a gene; V was cut back by 3 bases and J by 1 base. The CDR3 reads CASSHGLAGVIGTDTQYF. The CDR3 DNA follows: TGCGCCAGCAGCCATGGGCTAGCGGGAGTCATAGGCACAGATACGCAGTATTTT.

The chain uses TRBV6-5 and TRBJ2-2; possibly TRBD2 for D (5 bases). V lost 2 bases and J lost 6, with 10 bases in between. Germline V gives CDR1 MNHEY, CDR2 SVGAGI. This CDR3 comprises 14 residues. This chain's CDR3 is CASSYRERPGELFF. The CDR3 region has the DNA TGTGCCAGCAGTTACCGGGAACGGCCCGGGGAGCTGTTTTTT.

By proportion, this clonotype is medium-sized (0.01 to 0.1%). The V and J genes are TRBV27 and TRBJ1-4; D call uncertain. CDR1 is MNHEY and CDR2 is SMNVEV in the germline V gene (reference sequence). The V end lost 5 bases, the J end lost 1 base, and 8 bases lay between the germline ends. CDR3 size: 14 residues. This chain's CDR3 is CASSPLQTNEKLFF. The CDR3 nucleotides are TGTGCCAGCAGTCCATTGCAAACTAATGAAAAACTGTTTTTT. Full variable domain (outside the CDR3, taken from reference TRBV27 and TRBJ1-4): EAQVTQNPRYLITVTGKKLTVTCSQNMNHEYMSWYRQDPGLGLRQIYYSMNVEVTDKGDVPEGYKVSRKEKRNFPLILESPSPNQTSLYFCASSPLQTNEKLFFGSGTQLSVL.

This chain joins TRBV5-1 and TRBJ2-5; TRBD2 aligns across 7 bases. This CDR3 has 14 residues. The germline V gene encodes CDR1 SGHRS and CDR2 YFSETQ. The J segment lost 0 bases and the V segment lost 5 bases, leaving 4 bases of the junction unmatched. For the CDR3, the DNA is TGCGCCAGCAGTACTAGCGCATACCAAGAGACCCAGTACTTC. Protein sequence: CASSTSAYQETQYF.

Ten or more counts support this clonotype. The gene calls are TRBV27 and TRBJ1-6; D gene unclear. CDR1 is MNHEY, CDR2 SMNVEV, per germline (reference sequence). V lost 4 bases, J lost 9 bases, and 10 bases lay in between. The CDR3 totals 13 residues. In DNA, the CDR3 is TGTGCCAGCAGTTGGTTGGGAGTTTCACCCCTCCACTTT. It encodes CASSWLGVSPLHF.

This clonotype was counted at least ten times. The chain carries TRBV27 and TRBJ2-1; D may be TRBD1 (5 bases). Trimming stripped 5 bases from V and 7 bases from J, with 15 bases between. CDR1 is MNHEY and CDR2 is SMNVEV in the germline V gene (reference sequence). The CDR3 extends over 14 amino acids. The CDR3 loop is CASSPQATWNEQFF. DNA of the CDR3: TGTGCCAGCAGTCCACAGGCGACGTGGAATGAGCAGTTCTTC.

The V call is TRBV6-5, the J call TRBJ2-4; no clear D gene. There are 14 residues in the CDR3. Trimming left V 4 bases short and J 4 bases short, with 11 bases between. Germline assignment: CDR1 MNHEY and CDR2 SVGAGI. CDR3 DNA: TGTGCCAGCAGTTCCCCAGGTGGGAAAAACATTCAGTACTTC. Its translation: CASSSPGGKNIQYF.

This clonotype has a single count. CDR3 amino acids: CASSLGTGSNSPLHF. The DNA of the CDR3 is TGTGCCAGCAGTTTGGGGACAGGGAGCAATTCACCCCTCCACTTT. This rearrangement joins TRBV12-3 or TRBV12-4 to TRBJ1-6; 9 bases agree with TRBD1. This CDR3 region has 15 residues. J lost 7 bases, V lost 3 bases, and 4 bases had no gene match.

In this sample, this clonotype turned up many times. The V call is TRBV20-1, the J call TRBJ1-5; tentatively, D is TRBD1 (5 bases). The CDR3 runs to 16 residues. Germline values: CDR1 DFQATT, CDR2 SNEGSKA (reference sequence). V shed 5 bases and J shed 4 bases, with 21 bases lying between them. CDR3 in DNA: TGCAGTGCTCCAGATCCCATCGGGACGATTAATCAGCCCCAGCATTTT. Translating gives CSAPDPIGTINQPQHF.